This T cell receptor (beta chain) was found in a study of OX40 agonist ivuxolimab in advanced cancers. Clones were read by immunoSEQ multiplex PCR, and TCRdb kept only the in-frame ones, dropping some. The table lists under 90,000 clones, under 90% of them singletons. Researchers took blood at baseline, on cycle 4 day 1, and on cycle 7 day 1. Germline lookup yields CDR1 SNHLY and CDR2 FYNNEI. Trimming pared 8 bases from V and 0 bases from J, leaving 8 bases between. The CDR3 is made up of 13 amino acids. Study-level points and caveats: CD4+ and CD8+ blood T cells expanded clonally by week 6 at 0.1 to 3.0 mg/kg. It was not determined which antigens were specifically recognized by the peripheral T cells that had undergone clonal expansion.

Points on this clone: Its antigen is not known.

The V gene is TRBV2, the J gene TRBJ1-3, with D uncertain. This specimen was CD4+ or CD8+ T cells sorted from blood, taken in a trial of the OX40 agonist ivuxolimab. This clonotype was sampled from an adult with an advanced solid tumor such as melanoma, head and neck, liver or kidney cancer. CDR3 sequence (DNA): TGTGCCAGCTCCCGGGACTCTGGAAACACCATATATTTT. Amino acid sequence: CASSRDSGNTIYF.